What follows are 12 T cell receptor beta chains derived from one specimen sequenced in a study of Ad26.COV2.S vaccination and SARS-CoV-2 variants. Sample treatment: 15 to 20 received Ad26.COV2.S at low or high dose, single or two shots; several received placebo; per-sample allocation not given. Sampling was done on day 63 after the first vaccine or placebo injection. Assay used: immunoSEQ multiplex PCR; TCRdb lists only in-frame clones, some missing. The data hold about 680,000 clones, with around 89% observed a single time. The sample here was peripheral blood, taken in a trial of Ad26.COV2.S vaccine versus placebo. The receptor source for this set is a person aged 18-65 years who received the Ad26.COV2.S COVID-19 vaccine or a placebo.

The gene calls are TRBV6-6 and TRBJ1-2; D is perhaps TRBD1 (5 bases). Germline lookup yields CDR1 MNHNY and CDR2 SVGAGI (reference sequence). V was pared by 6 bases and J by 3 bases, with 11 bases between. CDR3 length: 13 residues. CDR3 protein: CASRPTDHYGYTF. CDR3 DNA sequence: TGTGCCAGCAGACCGACAGACCACTATGGCTACACCTTC.

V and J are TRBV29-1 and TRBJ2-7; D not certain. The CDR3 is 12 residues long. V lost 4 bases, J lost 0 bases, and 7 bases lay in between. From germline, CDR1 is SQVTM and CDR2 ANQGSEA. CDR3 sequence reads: CSVVSSSYEQYF. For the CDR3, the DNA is TGCAGCGTTGTGTCGAGCTCCTACGAGCAGTACTTC.

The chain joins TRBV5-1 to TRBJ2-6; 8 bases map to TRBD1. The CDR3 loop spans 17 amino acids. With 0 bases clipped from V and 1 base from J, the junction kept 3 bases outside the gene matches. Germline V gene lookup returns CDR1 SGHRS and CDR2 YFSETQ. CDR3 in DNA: TGCGCCAGCAGCTTGGCCACAGGGGGGTCTGGGGCCAACGTCCTGACTTTC. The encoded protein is CASSLATGGSGANVLTF.

CDR3 region: CASSFWDRGETQYF. CDR3 nucleotides: TGCGCCAGCAGCTTCTGGGACAGGGGAGAGACCCAGTACTTC. V is TRBV5-1 and J is TRBJ2-5, with 10 bases identical to TRBD1. The CDR3 has 14 amino acids. Germline V CDR1 and CDR2: SGHRS, YFSETQ. The V segment lost 2 bases and the J segment 4 bases; nucleotides outside the gene matches: 2.

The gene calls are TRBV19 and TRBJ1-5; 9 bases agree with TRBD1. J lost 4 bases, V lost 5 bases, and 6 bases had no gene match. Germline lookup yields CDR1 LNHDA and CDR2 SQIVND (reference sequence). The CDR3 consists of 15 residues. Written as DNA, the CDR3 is TGTGCCAGTAGTCTTACAGGGGGCTCGAATCAGCCCCAGCATTTT. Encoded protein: CASSLTGGSNQPQHF.

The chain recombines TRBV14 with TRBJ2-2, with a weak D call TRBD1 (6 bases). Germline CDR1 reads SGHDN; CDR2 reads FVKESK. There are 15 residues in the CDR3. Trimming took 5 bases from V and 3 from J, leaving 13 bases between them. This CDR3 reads CASSVQGGHTGELFF. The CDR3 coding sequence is TGTGCCAGCAGCGTACAGGGCGGGCACACCGGGGAGCTGTTTTTT. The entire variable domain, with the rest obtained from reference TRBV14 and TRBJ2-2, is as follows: EAGVTQFPSHSVIEKGQTVTLRCDPISGHDNLYWYRRVMGKEIKFLLHFVKESKQDESGMPNNRFLAERTGGTYSTLKVQPAELEDSGVYFCASSVQGGHTGELFFGEGSRLTVL.

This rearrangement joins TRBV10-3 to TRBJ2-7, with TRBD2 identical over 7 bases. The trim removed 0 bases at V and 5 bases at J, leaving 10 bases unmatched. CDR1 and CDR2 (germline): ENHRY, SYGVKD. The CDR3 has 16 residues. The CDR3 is CAISESGGTRAHEQYF. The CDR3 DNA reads TGTGCCATCAGTGAGTCGGGGGGGACCCGGGCCCACGAGCAGTACTTC.

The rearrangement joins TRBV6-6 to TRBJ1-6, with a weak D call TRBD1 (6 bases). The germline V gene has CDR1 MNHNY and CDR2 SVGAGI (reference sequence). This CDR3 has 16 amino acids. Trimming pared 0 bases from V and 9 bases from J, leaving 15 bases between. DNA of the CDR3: TGTGCCAGCAGTTACTCGATTGGTCAGGGGAGTTCACCCCTCCACTTT. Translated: CASSYSIGQGSSPLHF.

CDR3 amino acids: CASSQVPIAGVHYEQYF. CDR3 nucleotides: TGTGCCAGCAGCCAAGTCCCAATAGCGGGAGTCCACTACGAGCAGTACTTC. This sequence joins TRBV3-1 (or the pseudogene TRBV3-2) and TRBJ2-7, with 9 bases that match TRBD2. Germline V gives CDR1 LGHDT, CDR2 YNNKEL (reference sequence). With 1 base clipped from V and 3 bases from J, the junction kept 10 bases outside the gene matches. The CDR3 runs 17 residues.

The CDR3: CASSAVLSGKLFF. Here the CDR3 DNA reads TGTGCCAGCAGCGCAGTATTGTCGGGGAAACTGTTTTTT. The chain links TRBV9 to TRBJ1-4; no reliable D call. Germline V gene sequence: CDR1 SGDLS, CDR2 YYNGEE. There are 13 residues in the CDR3. Trimming pared 3 bases from V and 11 bases from J, leaving 14 bases between.

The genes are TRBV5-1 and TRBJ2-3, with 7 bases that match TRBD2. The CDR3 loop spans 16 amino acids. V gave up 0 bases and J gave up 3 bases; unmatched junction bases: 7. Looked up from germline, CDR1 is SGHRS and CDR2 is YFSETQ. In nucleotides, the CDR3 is TGCGCCAGCAGCTTGGGGGCGGGAGCGACTACAGATACGCAGTATTTT. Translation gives CASSLGAGATTDTQYF.

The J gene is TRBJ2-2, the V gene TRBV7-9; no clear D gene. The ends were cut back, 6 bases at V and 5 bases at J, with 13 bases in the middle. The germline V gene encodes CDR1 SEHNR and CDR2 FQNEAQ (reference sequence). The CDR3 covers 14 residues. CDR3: CASRTLPDTGELFF. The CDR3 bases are TGTGCCAGCAGGACTCTACCAGATACCGGGGAGCTGTTTTTT. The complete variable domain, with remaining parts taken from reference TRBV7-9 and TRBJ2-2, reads DTGVSQNPRHKITKRGQNVTFRCDPISEHNRLYWYRQTLGQGPEFLTYFQNEAQLEKSRLLSDRFSAERPKGSFSTLEIQRTEQGDSAMYLCASRTLPDTGELFFGEGSRLTVL.